This T cell receptor beta chain was recovered during a study of blood T cell repertoires in COVID-19. Germline V lookup: CDR1 SNHLY, CDR2 FYNNEI. With V trimmed by 4 bases and J by 5 bases, 8 bases remained unmatched. This CDR3 is built from 15 residues. This table comes from immunoSEQ multiplex PCR, and its TCRdb copy is limited to in-frame clones, with some not included. The data show under 400,000 clones, 70% to 90% seen once. This clone was recorded a few times. The receptor was derived from a middle-aged woman with acute COVID-19. This rearrangement joins TRBV2 to TRBJ2-5, with 9 bases matching TRBD2. Sequencing input: PBMCs or T cells enriched from blood (not recorded which). CDR3 loop: CASSVGTSFVETQYF. The CDR3 DNA sequence: TGTGCCAGCAGTGTCGGGACTAGCTTCGTGGAGACCCAGTACTTC.